Included here is one TCR beta chain sequence, with context. These data belong to a study of blood T cell repertoires in COVID-19. Only in-frame clones appear in the TCRdb table, and some are missing; sequencing was by immunoSEQ multiplex PCR. The sample has over 200,000 clones, roughly four fifths seen once. This CDR3 has 13 amino acids. V lost 6 bases to trimming and J lost 5 bases, with 13 bases between them. The germline gives CDR1 MDHEN, CDR2 SYDVKM. The receptor's source is a man in his forties or fifties with active or convalescent COVID-19. The rearrangement links TRBV28 to TRBJ1-2, with D possibly being TRBD1 (6 bases). Sequencing was performed on peripheral blood. The CDR3 loop is CASSTGQTYGYTF. In DNA form, the CDR3 reads TGTGCCAGCAGCACCGGACAGACATATGGCTACACCTTC.